Listed below are T cell receptor beta chains from one sample, sequenced in a study of T cell responses to AZD1222 COVID-19 vaccine. Some clones are missing from TCRdb's copy, which holds only in-frame ones; the method was immunoSEQ multiplex PCR. There are some 100,000 clones in the sample; about 82% occur only once, and roughly a sixth lies in the top ten. Specimen: peripheral blood, collected 28 days after the second AZD1222 dose. Receptors were obtained from an adult who received the AZD1222 COVID-19 vaccine. CDR3s include the opening cysteine and the closing phenylalanine or tryptophan. Fields, in order: V gene, J gene, D gene, CDR3 length, clone size, CDR3 protein, CDR3 DNA. D genes are given only for firm matches. Only part of the rows carry a size: once, few, many, or a class if the clone is expanded.

v_gene: TRBV28; j_gene: TRBJ2-7; d_gene: -; len: 11; abundance: -; CDR3aa: CATQTRDEQYF; CDR3nt: TGTGCCACCCAGACTAGGGACGAGCAGTACTTC
v_gene: TRBV11-2; j_gene: TRBJ2-3; d_gene: -; len: 16; abundance: few; CDR3aa: CASSPRLPRGTDTQYF; CDR3nt: TGTGCCAGCAGCCCTCGGCTCCCGCGGGGCACAGATACGCAGTATTTT
v_gene: TRBV10-3; j_gene: TRBJ2-3; d_gene: TRBD1; len: 15; abundance: -; CDR3aa: CAISQPGQGIDTQYF; CDR3nt: TGTGCCATCAGTCAACCGGGACAGGGGATAGATACGCAGTATTTT
v_gene: TRBV3-1/TRBV3-2; j_gene: TRBJ2-7; d_gene: -; len: 18; abundance: -; CDR3aa: CASSQGTGASLSAYEQYF; CDR3nt: TGTGCCAGCAGCCAAGGGACGGGAGCCTCCCTGAGCGCCTACGAGCAGTACTTC
v_gene: TRBV10-3; j_gene: TRBJ1-6; d_gene: -; len: 15; abundance: -; CDR3aa: CAISRESSYNSPLHF; CDR3nt: TGTGCCATCAGTCGGGAGAGCTCCTATAATTCACCCCTCCACTTT
v_gene: TRBV27; j_gene: TRBJ1-2; d_gene: TRBD1; len: 15; abundance: -; CDR3aa: CASSLQAQGNYGYTF; CDR3nt: TGTGCCAGCAGTTTACAAGCACAGGGGAACTATGGCTACACCTTC
v_gene: TRBV10-2; j_gene: TRBJ2-7; d_gene: -; len: 13; abundance: -; CDR3aa: CASSEADGYEQYF; CDR3nt: TGCGCCAGCAGTGAGGCGGACGGCTACGAGCAGTACTTC
v_gene: TRBV21-1; j_gene: TRBJ1-5; d_gene: -; len: 19; abundance: -; CDR3aa: CASSKRYTGGQYSNQPQHF; CDR3nt: TGTGCCAGCAGCAAACGGTACACAGGGGGCCAGTATAGCAATCAGCCCCAGCATTTT
v_gene: TRBV6-1; j_gene: TRBJ1-5; d_gene: -; len: 14; abundance: once; CDR3aa: CASSPGLGNQPQHF; CDR3nt: TGTGCCAGCAGCCCGGGACTCGGCAATCAGCCCCAGCATTTT
v_gene: TRBV5-1; j_gene: TRBJ2-7; d_gene: -; len: 15; abundance: -; CDR3aa: CASSLQDSNLYEQYF; CDR3nt: TGCGCCAGCAGCTTACAGGACAGCAACCTATACGAGCAGTACTTC
v_gene: TRBV4-1; j_gene: TRBJ1-4; d_gene: -; len: 16; abundance: -; CDR3aa: CASSQDYRGTNEKLFF; CDR3nt: TGCGCCAGCAGCCAGGATTATAGGGGAACTAATGAAAAACTGTTTTTT
v_gene: TRBV6-5; j_gene: TRBJ2-7; d_gene: -; len: 14; abundance: -; CDR3aa: CASRTTRLSYEQYF; CDR3nt: TGTGCCAGCAGGACGACTAGGCTCTCCTACGAGCAGTACTTC
v_gene: TRBV28; j_gene: TRBJ2-7; d_gene: TRBD2; len: 14; abundance: once; CDR3aa: CASSGGTKGYEQYF; CDR3nt: TGTGCCAGCAGCGGGGGGACTAAGGGCTACGAGCAGTACTTC
v_gene: TRBV5-1; j_gene: TRBJ2-5; d_gene: -; len: 13; abundance: few; CDR3aa: CASSAGMGETQYF; CDR3nt: TGCGCCAGCAGCGCTGGGATGGGGGAGACCCAGTACTTC
v_gene: TRBV7-9; j_gene: TRBJ1-4; d_gene: -; len: 17; abundance: -; CDR3aa: CASSAPGAGVGDEKLFF; CDR3nt: TGTGCCAGCAGCGCACCCGGTGCAGGGGTCGGTGATGAAAAACTGTTTTTT
v_gene: TRBV6-5; j_gene: TRBJ1-2; d_gene: -; len: 13; abundance: -; CDR3aa: CASSLQGLGGYTF; CDR3nt: TGTGCCAGCAGTCTTCAGGGGTTGGGGGGCTACACCTTC
v_gene: TRBV19; j_gene: TRBJ2-7; d_gene: -; len: 13; abundance: -; CDR3aa: CASSLGVGYEQYF; CDR3nt: TGTGCCAGTAGTCTGGGAGTAGGGTACGAGCAGTACTTC
v_gene: TRBV7-9; j_gene: TRBJ1-2; d_gene: -; len: 15; abundance: few; CDR3aa: CASSFAGADRYGYTF; CDR3nt: TGTGCCAGCAGCTTCGCAGGGGCAGACCGTTATGGCTACACCTTC
v_gene: TRBV6-5; j_gene: TRBJ1-1; d_gene: -; len: 15; abundance: -; CDR3aa: CASKRRGGDNTEAFF; CDR3nt: TGTGCCAGTAAGAGACGTGGGGGGGATAACACTGAAGCTTTCTTT
v_gene: TRBV18; j_gene: TRBJ1-1; d_gene: -; len: 13; abundance: -; CDR3aa: CASSPGSDTEAFF; CDR3nt: TGTGCCAGCTCACCGGGCAGCGACACTGAAGCTTTCTTT
v_gene: TRBV2; j_gene: TRBJ2-7; d_gene: TRBD2; len: 15; abundance: few; CDR3aa: CASSQTSGRSYEQYF; CDR3nt: TGTGCCAGCAGCCAGACTAGCGGGAGGTCCTACGAGCAGTACTTC
v_gene: TRBV28; j_gene: TRBJ1-2; d_gene: -; len: 16; abundance: once; CDR3aa: CASSFPPDGFNYGYTF; CDR3nt: TGTGCCAGCAGTTTCCCCCCGGATGGTTTTAACTATGGCTACACCTTC
v_gene: TRBV4-1; j_gene: TRBJ1-4; d_gene: -; len: 15; abundance: -; CDR3aa: CASSQQQIDNEKLFF; CDR3nt: TGCGCCAGCAGCCAGCAGCAGATAGATAATGAAAAACTGTTTTTT
v_gene: TRBV7-9; j_gene: TRBJ1-5; d_gene: -; len: 13; abundance: few; CDR3aa: CASSPLGDQPQHF; CDR3nt: TGTGCCAGCAGCCCACTCGGGGATCAGCCCCAGCATTTT
v_gene: TRBV2; j_gene: TRBJ2-7; d_gene: TRBD1; len: 13; abundance: -; CDR3aa: CASSEDRGHEQYF; CDR3nt: TGTGCCAGCAGTGAAGACAGGGGGCACGAGCAGTACTTC
v_gene: TRBV5-1; j_gene: TRBJ1-4; d_gene: -; len: 14; abundance: -; CDR3aa: CASSRTATNEKLFF; CDR3nt: TGCGCCAGCAGCAGGACCGCAACTAATGAAAAACTGTTTTTT
v_gene: TRBV5-1; j_gene: TRBJ2-5; d_gene: -; len: 17; abundance: -; CDR3aa: CASSLASHTDGQETQYF; CDR3nt: TGCGCCAGCAGCTTGGCTTCACATACGGACGGTCAAGAGACCCAGTACTTC
v_gene: TRBV2; j_gene: TRBJ2-2; d_gene: TRBD2; len: 15; abundance: once; CDR3aa: CASRSGGASGGELFF; CDR3nt: TGTGCCAGCCGGAGCGGGGGGGCCTCTGGCGGGGAGCTGTTTTTT
v_gene: TRBV5-6; j_gene: TRBJ2-2; d_gene: TRBD1; len: 16; abundance: -; CDR3aa: CASSRPGGANTGELFF; CDR3nt: TGTGCCAGCAGTCGGCCAGGGGGTGCGAACACCGGGGAGCTGTTTTTT
v_gene: TRBV18; j_gene: TRBJ2-2; d_gene: -; len: 15; abundance: once; CDR3aa: CASSPSGGYTGELFF; CDR3nt: TGTGCCAGCTCACCATCGGGTGGATACACCGGGGAGCTGTTTTTT
v_gene: TRBV11-2; j_gene: TRBJ2-7; d_gene: -; len: 16; abundance: -; CDR3aa: CASSPIEGGSPYEQYF; CDR3nt: TGTGCCAGCAGCCCTATTGAGGGGGGGTCCCCCTACGAGCAGTACTTC
v_gene: TRBV12-3/TRBV12-4; j_gene: TRBJ2-5; d_gene: -; len: 13; abundance: -; CDR3aa: CASSMGYQETQYF; CDR3nt: TGTGCCAGCAGTATGGGTTACCAAGAGACCCAGTACTTC
v_gene: TRBV10-3; j_gene: TRBJ1-5; d_gene: -; len: 14; abundance: few; CDR3aa: CAISEGNGNQPQHF; CDR3nt: TGTGCCATCAGTGAAGGGAACGGGAATCAGCCCCAGCATTTT
v_gene: TRBV6-5; j_gene: TRBJ1-6; d_gene: -; len: 14; abundance: -; CDR3aa: CASTVDSYNSPLHF; CDR3nt: TGTGCCAGCACCGTGGACAGCTATAATTCACCCCTCCACTTT
v_gene: TRBV10-3; j_gene: TRBJ1-2; d_gene: TRBD1; len: 18; abundance: -; CDR3aa: CAISESGGTGYRYYGYTF; CDR3nt: TGTGCCATCAGTGAGTCAGGTGGGACAGGGTATCGATACTATGGCTACACCTTC
v_gene: TRBV25-1; j_gene: TRBJ2-5; d_gene: -; len: 11; abundance: -; CDR3aa: CASSEQETQYF; CDR3nt: TGTGCCAGCAGTGAACAAGAGACCCAGTACTTC
v_gene: TRBV12-3/TRBV12-4; j_gene: TRBJ1-2; d_gene: -; len: 12; abundance: -; CDR3aa: CASLLGLGGYTF; CDR3nt: TGTGCCAGCCTCCTGGGACTTGGAGGCTACACCTTC
v_gene: TRBV24-1; j_gene: TRBJ1-5; d_gene: -; len: 15; abundance: -; CDR3aa: CATSDPSRRGEPQHF; CDR3nt: TGTGCCACCAGTGATCCCTCGAGGCGGGGGGAGCCCCAGCATTTT
v_gene: TRBV2; j_gene: TRBJ2-3; d_gene: -; len: 12; abundance: -; CDR3aa: CASSVLEDTQYF; CDR3nt: TGTGCCAGCAGTGTCCTAGAAGATACGCAGTATTTT
v_gene: TRBV30; j_gene: TRBJ2-7; d_gene: -; len: 13; abundance: few; CDR3aa: CAWSVEGSLGQYF; CDR3nt: TGTGCCTGGAGTGTTGAAGGGTCCCTCGGGCAGTACTTC
v_gene: TRBV6-1; j_gene: TRBJ1-2; d_gene: -; len: 14; abundance: -; CDR3aa: CASSEWPEDYGYTF; CDR3nt: TGTGCCAGCAGTGAATGGCCCGAGGACTATGGCTACACCTTC
v_gene: TRBV3-1/TRBV3-2; j_gene: TRBJ1-4; d_gene: -; len: 14; abundance: few; CDR3aa: CASSRALMDEKLFF; CDR3nt: TGTGCCAGCAGTCGGGCCTTGATGGATGAAAAACTGTTTTTT
v_gene: TRBV7-8; j_gene: TRBJ2-3; d_gene: -; len: 12; abundance: -; CDR3aa: CASSTHSDTQYF; CDR3nt: TGTGCCAGCAGCACCCATTCAGATACGCAGTATTTT
v_gene: TRBV6-5; j_gene: TRBJ2-1; d_gene: TRBD2; len: 15; abundance: -; CDR3aa: CASSWTSGIYNEQFF; CDR3nt: TGTGCCAGCAGTTGGACTAGCGGGATCTACAATGAGCAGTTCTTC
v_gene: TRBV3-1/TRBV3-2; j_gene: TRBJ1-2; d_gene: -; len: 15; abundance: -; CDR3aa: CASSQMWGGSPGYTF; CDR3nt: TGTGCCAGCAGCCAAATGTGGGGGGGCTCCCCCGGCTACACCTTC
v_gene: TRBV28; j_gene: TRBJ2-3; d_gene: TRBD2; len: 18; abundance: -; CDR3aa: CARSTGLAGGIRTDTQYF; CDR3nt: TGTGCCAGATCTACGGGACTAGCGGGAGGGATACGCACAGATACGCAGTATTTT
v_gene: TRBV10-3; j_gene: TRBJ1-1; d_gene: -; len: 11; abundance: -; CDR3aa: CAISGITEAFF; CDR3nt: TGTGCCATCAGTGGGATTACTGAAGCTTTCTTT
v_gene: TRBV30; j_gene: TRBJ1-4; d_gene: -; len: 10; abundance: -; CDR3aa: CACLSEKLFF; CDR3nt: TGTGCCTGTCTGTCCGAAAAACTGTTTTTT
v_gene: TRBV2; j_gene: TRBJ1-2; d_gene: -; len: 13; abundance: once; CDR3aa: CASTPDGLYGYTF; CDR3nt: TGTGCCAGCACTCCAGACGGGCTTTATGGCTACACCTTC
v_gene: TRBV5-6; j_gene: TRBJ1-5; d_gene: -; len: 15; abundance: -; CDR3aa: CASSFLPGSNQPQHF; CDR3nt: TGTGCCAGCAGCTTCCTACCCGGGAGCAATCAGCCCCAGCATTTT
v_gene: TRBV27; j_gene: TRBJ2-7; d_gene: -; len: 14; abundance: -; CDR3aa: CASSLVPVPYEQYF; CDR3nt: TGTGCCAGCAGTTTGGTCCCGGTCCCCTACGAGCAGTACTTC
v_gene: TRBV7-9; j_gene: TRBJ2-6; d_gene: TRBD1; len: 18; abundance: -; CDR3aa: CASSPLRQGAAGANVLTF; CDR3nt: TGTGCCAGCAGCCCCCTCCGGCAGGGGGCTGCAGGGGCCAACGTCCTGACTTTC
v_gene: TRBV6-1; j_gene: TRBJ2-1; d_gene: -; len: 16; abundance: -; CDR3aa: CASSERVLGIRHEQFF; CDR3nt: TGTGCCAGCAGTGAAAGGGTTTTGGGGATTAGGCATGAGCAGTTCTTC
v_gene: TRBV5-1; j_gene: TRBJ2-1; d_gene: -; len: 13; abundance: -; CDR3aa: CASSLGLEGEQFF; CDR3nt: TGCGCCAGCAGCTTGGGCCTAGAGGGTGAGCAGTTCTTC
v_gene: TRBV7-8; j_gene: TRBJ2-4; d_gene: -; len: 14; abundance: -; CDR3aa: CASSLVGPKNIQYF; CDR3nt: TGTGCCAGCAGCTTAGTGGGACCCAAAAACATTCAGTACTTC